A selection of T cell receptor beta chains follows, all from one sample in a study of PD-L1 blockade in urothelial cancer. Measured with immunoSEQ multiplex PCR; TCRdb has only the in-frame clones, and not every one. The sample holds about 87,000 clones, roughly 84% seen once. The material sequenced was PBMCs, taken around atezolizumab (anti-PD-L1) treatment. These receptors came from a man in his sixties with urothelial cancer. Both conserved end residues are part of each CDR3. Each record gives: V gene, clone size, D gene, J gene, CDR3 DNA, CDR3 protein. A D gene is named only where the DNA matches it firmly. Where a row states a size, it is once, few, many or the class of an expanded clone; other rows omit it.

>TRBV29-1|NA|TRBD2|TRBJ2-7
TGCAGCGTTACCCGGACTAGCGGGGCCTACGAGCAGTACTTC
CSVTRTSGAYEQYF
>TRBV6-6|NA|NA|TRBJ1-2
TGTGCCAGCAAGAGAAGTTCGAACTATGGCTACACCTTC
CASKRSSNYGYTF
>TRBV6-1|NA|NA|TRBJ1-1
TGTGCCAGCAGTGAACCGGTAAGGGGGGGAGCTTTCTTT
CASSEPVRGGAFF
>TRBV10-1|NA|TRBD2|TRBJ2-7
TGCGCCAGCAGTGACCCGGGGGGGGGCGAGCAGTACTTC
CASSDPGGGEQYF
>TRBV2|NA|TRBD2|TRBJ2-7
TGTGCCAGCAGACCTGATGGGGGGGGGAACGAGCAGTACTTC
CASRPDGGGNEQYF
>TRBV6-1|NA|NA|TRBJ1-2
NA
CASILDRGHNYGYTF
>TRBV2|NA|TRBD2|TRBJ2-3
TGTGCCAGCAGTGACAGCGGGGGCCTCGATACGCAGTATTTT
CASSDSGGLDTQYF
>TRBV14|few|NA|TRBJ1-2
TGTGCCAGCAGCCTAACGACAGGAGTCTATGGCTACACCTTC
CASSLTTGVYGYTF
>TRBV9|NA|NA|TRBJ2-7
TGTGCCAGCAGCGTAGCCGCCGGGGGTAAAAACTACGAGCAGTACTTC
CASSVAAGGKNYEQYF
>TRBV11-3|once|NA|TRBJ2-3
TGTGCCAGCAGCTTAGATCAACGGGGTAGCACAGATACGCAGTATTTT
CASSLDQRGSTDTQYF
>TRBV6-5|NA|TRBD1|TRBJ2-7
TGTGCCAGCAGTTACAGGGGGCTCAACTACGAGCAGTACTTC
CASSYRGLNYEQYF
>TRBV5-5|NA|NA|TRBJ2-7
TGTGCCAGCAGCTTAGACAGGTTACGGGTCTACGAGCAGTACTTC
CASSLDRLRVYEQYF
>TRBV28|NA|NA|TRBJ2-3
TGTGCCAGCAGTTCCTTCCCCGTGGGAGGTACGCAGTATTTT
CASSSFPVGGTQYF
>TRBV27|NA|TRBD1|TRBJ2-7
TGTGCCAGCAGGGCCTTGACAGGGGTTGAGCAGTACTTC
CASRALTGVEQYF
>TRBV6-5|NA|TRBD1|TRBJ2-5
TGTGCCAGCAGGATAGTGGGACAGGGGAGGCTAACACACTTC
CASRIVGQGRLTHF
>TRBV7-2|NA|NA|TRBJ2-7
TGTGCCAGCAGCTTAGATTCGGGCGGGACCGCTTACGAGCAGTACTTC
CASSLDSGGTAYEQYF
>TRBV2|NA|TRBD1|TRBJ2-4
TGTGCCAGCAGCACGGGACAGGGAAACATTCAGTACTTC
CASSTGQGNIQYF
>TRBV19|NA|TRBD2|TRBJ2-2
TGTGCCAGTATTAAGGGCGGGAGTGGGAACACCGGGGAGCTGTTTTTT
CASIKGGSGNTGELFF
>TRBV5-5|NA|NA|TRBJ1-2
TGTGCCAGCAGCTCCCAACGACAGGTTACAGGTTATGGCTACACCTTC
CASSSQRQVTGYGYTF
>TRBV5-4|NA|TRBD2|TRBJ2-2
TGTGCCAGCAGCTTGGGCCCGCGGGGGGGTACCGGGGAGCTGTTTTTT
CASSLGPRGGTGELFF
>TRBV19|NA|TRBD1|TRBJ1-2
TGTGCAAGTACCAAACAGGGGGCTAGAGGCTACACCTTC
CASTKQGARGYTF
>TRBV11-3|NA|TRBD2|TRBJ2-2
TGTGCCAGCAGCTTAGGGTCCAGTGGCAGCGGGAGCCGGGAGCTGTTTTTT
CASSLGSSGSGSRELFF
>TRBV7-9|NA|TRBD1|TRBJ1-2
TGTGCCAGCAGCTTAGTAGAGGGGCGACAGGGTAGAGACTATGGCTACACCTTC
CASSLVEGRQGRDYGYTF
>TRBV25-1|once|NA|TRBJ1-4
TGTGCCAGCAGTGCCACAGGAAGGAGACTGTTTTTT
CASSATGRRLFF
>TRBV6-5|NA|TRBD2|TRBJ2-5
TGTGCCAGCAGTTACGCGACTAGCGGGAGAGCGGAGACCCAGTACTTC
CASSYATSGRAETQYF
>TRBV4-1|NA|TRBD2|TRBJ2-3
TGCGCCAGCAGCCAAACACTAGCGGGGGGGCGAGTAGATACGCAGTATTTT
CASSQTLAGGRVDTQYF
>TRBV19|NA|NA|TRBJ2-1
TGTGCCAGTAGTGATATCGCGGCCTCCTACAATGAGCAGTTCTTC
CASSDIAASYNEQFF
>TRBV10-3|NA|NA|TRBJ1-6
TGTGCCACCGCCCCGGGACAAATAAATTCACCCCTCCACTTT
CATAPGQINSPLHF
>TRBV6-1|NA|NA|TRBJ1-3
TGTGCCAGCAGTGAAGTTGCGGTCTCGGGAAACACCATATATTTT
CASSEVAVSGNTIYF
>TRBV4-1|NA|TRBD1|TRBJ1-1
TGCGCCAGCAGCCACCCGGGACAGGGAATCACTGAAGCTTTCTTT
CASSHPGQGITEAFF
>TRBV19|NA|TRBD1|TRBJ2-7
TGTGCCAGTAGTATACAGGGGGCAGGCTACGCGCAGTACTTC
CASSIQGAGYAQYF
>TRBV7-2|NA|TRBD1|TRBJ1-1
TGTGCCAGCAGCTTTTACAGGGGGGCAGGCACTGAAGCTTTCTTT
CASSFYRGAGTEAFF
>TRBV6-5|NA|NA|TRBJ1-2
TGTGCCAGCAGCTTACTTGGCTATGGCTACACCTTC
CASSLLGYGYTF
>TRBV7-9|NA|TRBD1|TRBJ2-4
TGTGCCAGCAGCTTAAGGGTTTTGGGGGGGGACAGGGGAGCGAACATTCAGTACTTC
CASSLRVLGGDRGANIQYF
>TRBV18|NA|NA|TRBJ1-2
TGTGCCAGCTCCCCGGACAGAAATGGCTACACCTTC
CASSPDRNGYTF
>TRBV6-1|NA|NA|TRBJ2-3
TGTGCCAGCAGTGAAGGACAGGCAGTCACAGATACGCAGTATTTT
CASSEGQAVTDTQYF
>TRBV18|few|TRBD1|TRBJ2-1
TGTGCCAGCTCACCAGACAGGGCATACAATGAGCAGTTCTTC
CASSPDRAYNEQFF
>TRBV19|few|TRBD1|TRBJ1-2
TGTGCCAGTAGGGGACAGGTCCGTTATGGCTACACCTTC
CASRGQVRYGYTF
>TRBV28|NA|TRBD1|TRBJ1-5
TGTGCCAGCAACCAACAGGGGGCTAATCAGCCCCAGCATTTT
CASNQQGANQPQHF
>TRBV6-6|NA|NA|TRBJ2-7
TGTGCCAGCAGTTACAGTCAGACCGCGTCAGGCGAGCAGTACTTC
CASSYSQTASGEQYF
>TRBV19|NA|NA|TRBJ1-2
TGTGCCAGTAGTATAGGGTTGCAGGGGCGATCCTATGGCTACACCTTC
CASSIGLQGRSYGYTF
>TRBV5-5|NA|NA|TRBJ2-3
TGTGCCAGCAGCTTGGGGGGCAGGGGTAGTTATACGCAGTATTTT
CASSLGGRGSYTQYF
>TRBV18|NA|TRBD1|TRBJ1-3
TGTGCCAGCTCACCGGGACAGACTGGAAACACCATATATTTT
CASSPGQTGNTIYF
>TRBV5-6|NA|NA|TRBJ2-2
TGTGCCAGCAGCCCTGGGAGTCTGAACACCGGGGAGCTGTTTTTT
CASSPGSLNTGELFF
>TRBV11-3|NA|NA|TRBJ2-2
TGTGCCTGTTCAGGGCATGGAACCGGGGAGCTGTTTTTT
CACSGHGTGELFF
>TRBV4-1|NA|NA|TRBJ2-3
TGCGCCAGCAGCCGTACAGGGAGACGAGTTACAGATACGCAGTATTTT
CASSRTGRRVTDTQYF
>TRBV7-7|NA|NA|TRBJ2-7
TGTGCCAGCAGCTTAGCTCAGGGTGACGAGCAGTACTTC
CASSLAQGDEQYF
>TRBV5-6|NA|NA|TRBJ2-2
TGTGCCAGCAGCTTTTATATGCGTGGGCAGACAACCGGGGAGCTGTTTTTT
CASSFYMRGQTTGELFF
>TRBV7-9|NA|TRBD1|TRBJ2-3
TGTGCCAGCAGCATTTGGACAGGGCCCTCCACAGATACGCAGTATTTT
CASSIWTGPSTDTQYF
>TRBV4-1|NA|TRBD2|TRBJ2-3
TGCGCCAGCAGCCAAGGGCTAGCGGGGGCAACAGATACGCAGTATTTT
CASSQGLAGATDTQYF
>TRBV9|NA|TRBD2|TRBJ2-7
TGTGCCAGCAGCCGGGGAGATCAGCGGGGGCCCTACGAGCAGTACTTC
CASSRGDQRGPYEQYF
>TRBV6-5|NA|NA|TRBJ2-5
TGTGCCAGCAGTTACGGGGGGATTCAAGAGACCCAGTACTTC
CASSYGGIQETQYF
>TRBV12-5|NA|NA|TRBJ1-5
TGTGCTAGTGGTTTGGTATTGGGGGGAGGCAATCAGCCCCAGCATTTT
CASGLVLGGGNQPQHF
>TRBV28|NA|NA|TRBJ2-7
TGTGCCAGCCCACCGAACTCTGGGACACCTTACGAGCAGTACTTC
CASPPNSGTPYEQYF
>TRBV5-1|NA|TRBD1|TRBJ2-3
TGCGCCAGCAGAACGGGACAGGGAGAACCTAGCACAGATACGCAGTATTTT
CASRTGQGEPSTDTQYF